Detailed here is one TCR beta chain. Its antigen is still unknown. The whole isolated RNA underwent reverse transcription, so sequencing captured expressed TCRB transcripts. Sequencing used immunoSEQ multiplex PCR; TCRdb keeps in-frame clones, though not all of them. The sample includes approximately 600,000 clones, around 12% seen only once; the top ten take around 0.12%. This CDR3 comprises 14 residues. Trimming left V 5 bases short and J 7 bases short, with 12 bases between. Germline V gene data show CDR1 as SEHNR and CDR2 as FQNEAQ (reference sequence). This entry belongs to a study of beta chain features in type 1 diabetes. Study-wide points: Within each of all four CD4+ subsets, Type 1 diabetes patients had TCRB CDR3s that were moderately but significantly shorter.

The source is a man aged 25-45 years with type 1 diabetes. V usage is TRBV7-9 and J usage is TRBJ1-6; no clear D gene. The sequenced sample consisted of naive CD4+ T cells from blood. As DNA, the CDR3 is TGTGCCAGCAGCGGCCGGGTAGCAAATTCACCCCTCCACTTT. Its translation: CASSGRVANSPLHF.